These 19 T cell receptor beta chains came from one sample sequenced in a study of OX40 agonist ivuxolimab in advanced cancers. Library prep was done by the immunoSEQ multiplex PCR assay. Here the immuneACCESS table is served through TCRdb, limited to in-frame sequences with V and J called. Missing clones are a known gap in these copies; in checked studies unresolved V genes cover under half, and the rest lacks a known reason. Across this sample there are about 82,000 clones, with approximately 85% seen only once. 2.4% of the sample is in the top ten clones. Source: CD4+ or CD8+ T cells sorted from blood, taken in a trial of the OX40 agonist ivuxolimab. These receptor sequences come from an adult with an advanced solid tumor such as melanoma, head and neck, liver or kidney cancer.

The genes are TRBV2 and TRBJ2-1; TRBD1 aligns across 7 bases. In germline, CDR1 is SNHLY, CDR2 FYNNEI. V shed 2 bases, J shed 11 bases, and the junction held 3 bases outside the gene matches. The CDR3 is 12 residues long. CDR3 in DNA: TGTGCCAGCAGTGAAAGGGGGCAGCAGCAGTTCTTC. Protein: CASSERGQQQFF.

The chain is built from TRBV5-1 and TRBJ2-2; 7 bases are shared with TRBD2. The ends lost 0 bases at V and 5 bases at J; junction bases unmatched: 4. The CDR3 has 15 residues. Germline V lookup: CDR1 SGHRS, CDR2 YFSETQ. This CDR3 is CASSLAAAGTGELFF. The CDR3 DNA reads TGCGCCAGCAGCTTGGCCGCAGCGGGGACCGGGGAGCTGTTTTTT.

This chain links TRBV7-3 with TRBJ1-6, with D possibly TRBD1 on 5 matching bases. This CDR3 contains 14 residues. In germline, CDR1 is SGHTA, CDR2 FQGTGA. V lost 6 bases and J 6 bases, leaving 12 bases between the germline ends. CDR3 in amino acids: CASSTGTVNSPLHF. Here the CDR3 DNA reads TGTGCCAGCAGTACCGGGACGGTTAATTCACCCCTCCACTTT.

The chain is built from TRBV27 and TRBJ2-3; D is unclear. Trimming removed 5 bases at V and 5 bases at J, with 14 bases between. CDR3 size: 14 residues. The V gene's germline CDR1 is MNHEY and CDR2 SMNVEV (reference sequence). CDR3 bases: TGTGCCAGCAGTCCCCACGGTAGGGTAGATACGCAGTATTTT. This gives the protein CASSPHGRVDTQYF.

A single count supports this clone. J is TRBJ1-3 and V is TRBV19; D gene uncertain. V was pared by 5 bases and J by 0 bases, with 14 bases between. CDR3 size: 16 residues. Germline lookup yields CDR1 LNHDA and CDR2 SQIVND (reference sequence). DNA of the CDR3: TGTGCCAGTAGTTCGTCCAGCGCCTACTCTGGAAACACCATATATTTT. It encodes CASSSSSAYSGNTIYF.

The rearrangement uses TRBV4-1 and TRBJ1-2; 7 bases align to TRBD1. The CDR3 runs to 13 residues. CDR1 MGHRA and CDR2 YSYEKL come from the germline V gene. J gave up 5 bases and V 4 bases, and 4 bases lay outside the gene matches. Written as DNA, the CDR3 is TGCGCCAGCAGCCGGCGACAGGGATATGGCTACACCTTC. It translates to CASSRRQGYGYTF.

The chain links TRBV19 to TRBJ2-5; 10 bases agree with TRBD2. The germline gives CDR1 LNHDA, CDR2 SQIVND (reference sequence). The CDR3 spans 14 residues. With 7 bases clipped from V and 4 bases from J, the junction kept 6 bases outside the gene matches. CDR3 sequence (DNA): TGTGCCAGTAAGGAGGCTAGCGGGAGAGAGACCCAGTACTTC. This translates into CASKEASGRETQYF. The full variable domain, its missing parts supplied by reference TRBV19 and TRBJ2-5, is DGGITQSPKYLFRKEGQNVTLSCEQNLNHDAMYWYRQDPGQGLRLIYYSQIVNDFQKGDIAEGYSVSREKKESFPLTVTSAQKNPTAFYLCASKEASGRETQYFGPGTRLLVL.

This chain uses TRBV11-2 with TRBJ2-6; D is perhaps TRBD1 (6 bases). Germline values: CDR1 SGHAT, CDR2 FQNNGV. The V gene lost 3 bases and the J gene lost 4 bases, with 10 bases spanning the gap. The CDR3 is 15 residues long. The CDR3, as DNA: TGTGCCAGCAGCTTCACAGGGACGGGGGCCAACGTCCTGACTTTC. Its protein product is CASSFTGTGANVLTF.

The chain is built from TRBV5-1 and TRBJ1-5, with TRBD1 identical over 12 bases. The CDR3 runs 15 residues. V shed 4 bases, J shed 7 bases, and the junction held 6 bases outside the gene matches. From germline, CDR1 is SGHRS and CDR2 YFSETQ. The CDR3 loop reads CASSPGTGGVQPQHF. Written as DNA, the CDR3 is TGCGCCAGCAGCCCCGGGACAGGGGGCGTACAGCCCCAGCATTTT.

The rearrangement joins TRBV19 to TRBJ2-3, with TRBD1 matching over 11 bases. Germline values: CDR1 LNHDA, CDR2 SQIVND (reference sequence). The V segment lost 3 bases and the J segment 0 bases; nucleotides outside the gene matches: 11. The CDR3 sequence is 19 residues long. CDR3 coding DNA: TGTGCCAGTAGTATGGACAGGGGGCCCCCCCAGGGGAGCACAGATACGCAGTATTTT. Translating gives CASSMDRGPPQGSTDTQYF.

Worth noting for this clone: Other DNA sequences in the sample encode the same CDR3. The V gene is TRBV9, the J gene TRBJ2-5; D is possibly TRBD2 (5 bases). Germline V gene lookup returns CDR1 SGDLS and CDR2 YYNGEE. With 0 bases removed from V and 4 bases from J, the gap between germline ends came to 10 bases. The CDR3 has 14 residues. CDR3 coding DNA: TGTGCCAGCAGCGTAGGAGGGCGTGGAGAGACCCAGTACTTC. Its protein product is CASSVGGRGETQYF.

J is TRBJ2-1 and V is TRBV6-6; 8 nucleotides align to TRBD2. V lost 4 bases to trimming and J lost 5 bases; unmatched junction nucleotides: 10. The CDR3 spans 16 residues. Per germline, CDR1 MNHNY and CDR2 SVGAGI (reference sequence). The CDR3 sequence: CASSSAAGGGNNEQFF. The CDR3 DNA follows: TGTGCCAGCAGTTCCGCCGCGGGGGGCGGCAACAATGAGCAGTTCTTC.

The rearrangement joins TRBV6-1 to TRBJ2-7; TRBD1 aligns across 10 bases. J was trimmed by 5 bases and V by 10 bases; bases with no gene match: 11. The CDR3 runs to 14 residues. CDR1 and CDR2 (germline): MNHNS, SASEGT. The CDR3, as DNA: TGTGCCACCGCAACGGGGACAGGGGCCCACGAGCAGTACTTC. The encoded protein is CATATGTGAHEQYF.

The CDR3 bases are TGCGCCAGCAGCCAAGTCACGACAGGGGGTCGGACTGAAGCTTTCTTT. It translates to CASSQVTTGGRTEAFF. This chain joins TRBV4-1 and TRBJ1-1; 9 bases match TRBD1. This CDR3 region has 16 residues. Germline V lookup: CDR1 MGHRA, CDR2 YSYEKL. V was pared by 1 base and J by 5 bases, with 8 bases of the junction left unmatched.

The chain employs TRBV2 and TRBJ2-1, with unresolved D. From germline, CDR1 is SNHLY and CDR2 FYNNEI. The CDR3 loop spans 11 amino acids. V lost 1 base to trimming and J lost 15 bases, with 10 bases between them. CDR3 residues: CASSEDLSLFF. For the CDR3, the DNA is TGTGCCAGCAGTGAAGACCTTAGTCTGTTCTTC.

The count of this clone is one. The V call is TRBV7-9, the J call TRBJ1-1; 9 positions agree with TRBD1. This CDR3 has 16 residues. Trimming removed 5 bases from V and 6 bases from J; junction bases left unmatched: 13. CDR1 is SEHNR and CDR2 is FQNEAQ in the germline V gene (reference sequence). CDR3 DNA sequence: TGTGCCAGCAGCCTAGAGGTAGGGACAGGGAGCGCTGAAGCTTTCTTT. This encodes CASSLEVGTGSAEAFF. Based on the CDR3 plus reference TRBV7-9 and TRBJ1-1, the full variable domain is DTGVSQNPRHKITKRGQNVTFRCDPISEHNRLYWYRQTLGQGPEFLTYFQNEAQLEKSRLLSDRFSAERPKGSFSTLEIQRTEQGDSAMYLCASSLEVGTGSAEAFFGQGTRLTVV.

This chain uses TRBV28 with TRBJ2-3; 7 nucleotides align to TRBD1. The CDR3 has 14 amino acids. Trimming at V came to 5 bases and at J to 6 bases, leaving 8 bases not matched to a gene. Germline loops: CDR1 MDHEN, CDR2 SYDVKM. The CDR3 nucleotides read TGTGCCAGCAGTATACCACAGGGGCCGGATACGCAGTATTTT. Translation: CASSIPQGPDTQYF.

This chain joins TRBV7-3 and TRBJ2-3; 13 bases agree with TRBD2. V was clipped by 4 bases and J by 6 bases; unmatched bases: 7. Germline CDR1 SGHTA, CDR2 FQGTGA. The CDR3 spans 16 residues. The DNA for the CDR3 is TGTGCCAGCAGCTCACGACTAGCGGGGGGTCTTGATACGCAGTATTTT. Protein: CASSSRLAGGLDTQYF.

DNA of the CDR3: TGTGCCAGCAGCCCGGGGATTCGGGAGACCCAGTACTTC. It translates to CASSPGIRETQYF. The chain is built from TRBV7-3 and TRBJ2-5, with D perhaps matching TRBD2 (5 bases). CDR1 and CDR2 (germline): SGHTA, FQGTGA. The CDR3 has 13 residues. Trimming removed 5 bases from V and 5 bases from J, with 12 bases in between.